This entry lists 13 T cell receptor beta chains sequenced from one sample in a study of CXCR3-negative and CXCR3-positive naive CD8 T cells (dated by TCRdb to about 2019). What the research found in general, with its limitations: TRB CDR3s from CXCR3-positive naive cells showed higher hydrophobicity (lower Kidera factor 4), lower energy, and higher strength and volume indices than CXCR3-negative naive cells.

Their target antigens are unknown. The data were produced on a NextSeq 550. The Human TCR Profiling Kit (MiLaboratory) was used to make UMI-labeled 5' RACE TRB cDNA libraries. Reprocessed by TCRdb, the reads give a single entry per CDR3 protein sequence, without DNA. The table of this sample itemizes nearly 90,000 distinct CDR3 sequences. The leading ten clones occupy roughly 0.89% of the sample. The sequenced material came from naive CXCR3+ CD8+ T cells from blood. The cell subset or site label for this specimen denotes: CD45RO-CCR7+CD27+CD95- naive CD8+ T cells expressing CXCR3 (TNR3+). Every receptor here comes from a human donor in good health. Some clones in this sample may be carry-over from other donors' samples.

The chain links TRBV24-1 to TRBJ2-5. CDR1 is KGHDR and CDR2 is SFDVKD in the germline V gene. This CDR3 comprises 14 residues. CDR3: CATSDFGGLETQYF.

The gene calls are TRBV14 and TRBJ2-1; the D call of TRBD2 rests on TCRdb alone, since no DNA is present to check it. The CDR3 covers 16 residues. Germline CDR1 reads SGHDN; CDR2 reads FVKESK. CDR3 in amino acids: CASSQGPPLAYNEQFF.

The chain couples TRBV21-1 to TRBJ2-5; TCRdb lists TRBD2, though no DNA is available to test this call. TRBV21-1 is a recognized pseudogene. This CDR3 spans 14 amino acids. The CDR3 protein is CASPGLMKQETQYF.

The V call is TRBV28, the J call TRBJ2-7; TCRdb's D call, TRBD1, is unchecked because there is no DNA. Germline CDR1 is MDHEN and CDR2 is SYDVKM. The CDR3 is made up of 15 amino acids. CDR3 region: CASSLRGMVFYEQYF.

The J gene is TRBJ1-4, the V gene TRBV7-6. The CDR3 is made up of 17 amino acids. Germline lookup yields CDR1 SGHVS and CDR2 FNYEAQ. CDR3: CASSLALRPTIGEKLFF. Complete variable domain (other parts from reference TRBV7-6 and TRBJ1-4): GAGVSQSPRYKVTKRGQDVALRCDPISGHVSLYWYRQALGQGPEFLTYFNYEAQQDKSGLPNDRFSAERPEGSISTLTIQRTEQRDSAMYRCASSLALRPTIGEKLFFGSGTQLSVL.

The CDR3 sequence: CASRTQGARTEAFF. The J gene is TRBJ1-1, the V gene TRBV28; there is no DNA to check the TCRdb D call of TRBD1. The CDR3 has 14 residues. Per germline, CDR1 MDHEN and CDR2 SYDVKM.

The rearrangement links TRBV7-8 to TRBJ2-1; lacking DNA, the TRBD1 call made by TCRdb goes unchecked. CDR1 is SGHVS, CDR2 FQNEAQ, per germline. This CDR3 spans 14 amino acids. The CDR3: CASSSWTGGNEQFF.

The CDR3 is CASSLVSVHEQYF. J is TRBJ2-7 and V is TRBV11-2. This CDR3 comprises 13 residues. CDR1 is SGHAT, CDR2 FQNNGV, per germline.

The chain recombines TRBV28 with TRBJ2-3. The CDR3 has 13 residues. CDR1 and CDR2 from the germline V gene are MDHEN and SYDVKM. The chain's CDR3 is CASKTREKDTQYF.

The chain links TRBV15 to TRBJ1-6; absent DNA, TCRdb's TRBD1 call cannot be checked. Germline V gene data show CDR1 as LNHNV and CDR2 as YYDKDF (reference sequence). The CDR3 runs to 14 residues. This CDR3 reads CATSRDGANSPLHF.

The chain recombines TRBV9 with TRBJ2-2; the D call of TRBD1 rests on TCRdb alone, since no DNA is present to check it. The CDR3 sequence is 14 residues long. From germline, CDR1 is SGDLS and CDR2 YYNGEE. Here the CDR3 reads CASSPGQWDGELFF.

CDR3 loop: CASSLDVGQAIKTQYF. This rearrangement joins TRBV7-6 to TRBJ2-5; TCRdb names TRBD1, which stays unverified in the absence of DNA. The CDR3 runs 16 residues. Per germline, CDR1 SGHVS and CDR2 FNYEAQ.

This chain connects TRBV4-3 to TRBJ1-5. The germline V gene encodes CDR1 LGHNA and CDR2 YSLEER. The CDR3 has 18 residues. The CDR3 sequence: CASSQDVRGGWGNQPQHF.